The clone carrying this T cell receptor beta chain was observed a handful of times. The antigen is unknown. This record belongs to a study of T-cell memory formation after mild COVID-19. Study results and limitations: Memory sampled before infection contained some responding clones, suggesting cross-reactive memory joined.

TCRdb redid the calling of the 5' RACE reads with MiXCR, one entry per CDR3 protein. The table shows roughly 350,000 distinct CDR3 sequences, with 28% occurring only once. Germline-derived CDR1 and CDR2 are SGHVS and FNYEAQ. The V end lost 5 bases, the J end lost 2 bases, and 16 bases lay between the germline ends. The CDR3 is 15 residues long. V and J are TRBV7-6 and TRBJ2-7, with D possibly being TRBD1 (6 bases). The sample comprised PBMCs or a T cell subset sorted from them (not recorded which). The source is an adult woman who had mild COVID-19 (a few samples of this study predate the infection). Cell type and time point are not known. CDR3 DNA sequence: TGTGCCAGCAGCGAGGGACCTGGACAGACCTACGAGCAGTACTTC. Encoded protein: CASSEGPGQTYEQYF.